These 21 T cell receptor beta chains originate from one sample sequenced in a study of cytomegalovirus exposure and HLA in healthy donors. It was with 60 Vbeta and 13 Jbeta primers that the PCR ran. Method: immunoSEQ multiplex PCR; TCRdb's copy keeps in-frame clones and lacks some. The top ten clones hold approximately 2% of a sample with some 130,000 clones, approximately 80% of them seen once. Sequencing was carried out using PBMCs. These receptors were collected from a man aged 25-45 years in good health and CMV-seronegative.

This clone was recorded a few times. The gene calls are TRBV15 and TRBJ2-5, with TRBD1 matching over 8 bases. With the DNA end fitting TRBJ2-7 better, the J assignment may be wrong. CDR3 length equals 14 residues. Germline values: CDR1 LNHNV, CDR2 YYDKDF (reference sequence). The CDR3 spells CATSRDRGLYEQYF. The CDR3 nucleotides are TGTGCCACCAGCAGAGACAGGGGGCTCTACGAGCAGTACTTC.

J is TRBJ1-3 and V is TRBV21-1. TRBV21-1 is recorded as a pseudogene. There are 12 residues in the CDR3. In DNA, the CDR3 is TGTGCCAGCAGCTCCTGCCGGAGCACCATATATTTT. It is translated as CASSSCRSTIYF.

For the CDR3, the DNA is TGTGCCAGCAGCTTGGGGACAGGGGAAAATTCACCCCTCCACTTT. Its protein is CASSLGTGENSPLHF. The V gene is TRBV5-6, the J gene TRBJ1-6, with 9 bases that match TRBD1. The CDR3 sequence is 15 residues long. J was trimmed by 7 bases and V by 0 bases; bases with no gene match: 2. CDR1 SGHDT and CDR2 YYEEEE come from the germline V gene.

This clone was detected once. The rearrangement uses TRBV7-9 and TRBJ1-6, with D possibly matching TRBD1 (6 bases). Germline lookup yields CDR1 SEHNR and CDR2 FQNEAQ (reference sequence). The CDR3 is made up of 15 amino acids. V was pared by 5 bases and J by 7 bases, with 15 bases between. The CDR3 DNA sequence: TGTGCCAGCAGCGCACCAACAGGGCCCAATTCACCCCTCCACTTT. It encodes CASSAPTGPNSPLHF.

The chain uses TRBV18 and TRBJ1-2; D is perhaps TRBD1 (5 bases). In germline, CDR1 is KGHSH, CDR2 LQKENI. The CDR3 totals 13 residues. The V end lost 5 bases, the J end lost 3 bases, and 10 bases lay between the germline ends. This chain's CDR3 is CASSEGADYGYTF. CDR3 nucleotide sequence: TGTGCCAGCTCAGAAGGGGCCGACTATGGCTACACCTTC.

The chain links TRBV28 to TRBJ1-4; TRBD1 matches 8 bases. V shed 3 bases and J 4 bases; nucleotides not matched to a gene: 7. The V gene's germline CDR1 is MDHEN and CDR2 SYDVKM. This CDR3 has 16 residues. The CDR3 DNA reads TGTGCCAGCAGTTTTGTACGGACAGGGCATAATGAAAAACTGTTTTTT. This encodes CASSFVRTGHNEKLFF.

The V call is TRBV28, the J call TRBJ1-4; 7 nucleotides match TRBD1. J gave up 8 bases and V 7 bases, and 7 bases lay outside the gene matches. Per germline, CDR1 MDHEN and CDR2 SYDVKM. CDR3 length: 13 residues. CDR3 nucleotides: TGTGCCAGCACAAGACAGGGTTTGGAAAAACTGTTTTTT. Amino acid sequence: CASTRQGLEKLFF.

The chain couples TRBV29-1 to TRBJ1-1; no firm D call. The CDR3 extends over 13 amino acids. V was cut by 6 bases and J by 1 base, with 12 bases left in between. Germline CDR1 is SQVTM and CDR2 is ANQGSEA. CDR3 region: CSVLTGKNTEAFF. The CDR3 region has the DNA TGCAGCGTGTTGACCGGGAAGAACACTGAAGCTTTCTTT.

CDR3 residues: CASRPGQGSSDTQYF. The DNA for the CDR3 is TGTGCCAGCAGGCCGGGACAGGGATCGTCAGATACGCAGTATTTT. This chain connects TRBV7-9 to TRBJ2-3, with 9 positions matching TRBD1. The germline V gene encodes CDR1 SEHNR and CDR2 FQNEAQ (reference sequence). The V and J ends lost 6 bases and 4 bases, in that order; junction bases with no gene match: 8. CDR3 length equals 15 residues.

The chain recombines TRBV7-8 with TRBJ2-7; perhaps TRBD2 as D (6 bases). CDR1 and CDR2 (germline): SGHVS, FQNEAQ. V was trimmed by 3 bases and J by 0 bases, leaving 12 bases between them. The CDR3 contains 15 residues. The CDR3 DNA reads TGTGCCAGCAGCTTTTTAGGCGGGACCTCCTACGAGCAGTACTTC. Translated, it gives CASSFLGGTSYEQYF.

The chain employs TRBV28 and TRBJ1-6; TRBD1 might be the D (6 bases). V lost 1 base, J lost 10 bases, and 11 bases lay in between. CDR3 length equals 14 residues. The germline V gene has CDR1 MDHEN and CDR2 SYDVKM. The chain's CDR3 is CASSLSGVSSPLHF. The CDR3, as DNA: TGTGCCAGCAGTTTATCAGGGGTCAGCTCACCCCTCCACTTT.

The CDR3 loop reads CASSYSLTDTQYF. The CDR3, as DNA: TGTGCCAGCAGTTATAGCCTTACAGATACGCAGTATTTT. The chain is built from TRBV27 and TRBJ2-3; D not resolved. The CDR3 contains 13 residues. V gave up 4 bases and J gave up 3 bases, with 8 bases separating them. The germline V gene has CDR1 MNHEY and CDR2 SMNVEV (reference sequence).

The CDR3 coding sequence is TGTGCCAGCAGTTATGGGCCGGGATCCACCTACGAGCAGTACTTC. This gives the protein CASSYGPGSTYEQYF. This chain joins TRBV6-5 and TRBJ2-5, with a possible D match to TRBD2 (5 bases). The J call is in doubt because the DNA end fits TRBJ2-7 better. The CDR3 has 15 amino acids. Germline assignment: CDR1 MNHEY and CDR2 SVGAGI.

This chain's CDR3 is CASSPRILTGDAEAFF. The DNA for the CDR3 is TGTGCCAGCTCACCACGGATTTTGACAGGGGACGCTGAAGCTTTCTTT. This chain joins TRBV18 and TRBJ1-1, with 8 positions matching TRBD1. After removal of 1 base from V and 6 bases from J, the junction contained 10 bases not matched to a gene. The germline V gene has CDR1 KGHSH and CDR2 LQKENI. This CDR3 is 16 amino acids long.

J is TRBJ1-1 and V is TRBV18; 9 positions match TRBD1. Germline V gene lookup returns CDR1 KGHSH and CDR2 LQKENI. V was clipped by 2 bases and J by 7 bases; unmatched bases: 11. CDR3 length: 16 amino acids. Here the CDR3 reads CASSPTNRGLEDEAFF. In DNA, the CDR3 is TGTGCCAGCTCACCAACGAACAGGGGGCTGGAGGATGAAGCTTTCTTT.

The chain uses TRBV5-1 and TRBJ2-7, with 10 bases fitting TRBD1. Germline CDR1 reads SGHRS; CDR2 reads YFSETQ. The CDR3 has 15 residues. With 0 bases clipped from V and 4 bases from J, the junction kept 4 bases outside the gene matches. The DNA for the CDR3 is TGCGCCAGCAGCTTGGGTGGACAGGGGGTATACGAGCAGTACTTC. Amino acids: CASSLGGQGVYEQYF.

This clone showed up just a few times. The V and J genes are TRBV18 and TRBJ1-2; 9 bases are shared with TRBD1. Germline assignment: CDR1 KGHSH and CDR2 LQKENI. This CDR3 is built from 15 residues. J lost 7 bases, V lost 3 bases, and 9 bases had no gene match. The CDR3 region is CASSPSGTGIVGYTF. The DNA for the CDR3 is TGTGCCAGCTCACCTTCCGGGACAGGGATCGTTGGCTACACCTTC.

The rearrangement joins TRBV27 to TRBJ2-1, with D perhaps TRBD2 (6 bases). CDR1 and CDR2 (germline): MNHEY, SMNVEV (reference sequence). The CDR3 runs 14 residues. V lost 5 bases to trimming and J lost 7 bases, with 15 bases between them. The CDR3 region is CASSLGLLGNEQFF. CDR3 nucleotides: TGTGCCAGCAGTCTGGGACTCCTCGGGAATGAGCAGTTCTTC.

The CDR3 DNA is TGTGCCAGCAGCTCCCGGGGGGTAGCGGGAGCGGGGCAGTACTTC. Residues: CASSSRGVAGAGQYF. The rearrangement links TRBV5-4 to TRBJ2-7; 9 bases map to TRBD2. After removal of 3 bases from V and 9 bases from J, the junction contained 13 bases not matched to a gene. This CDR3 spans 15 amino acids. Germline CDR1 SGHNT, CDR2 YYREEE (reference sequence).

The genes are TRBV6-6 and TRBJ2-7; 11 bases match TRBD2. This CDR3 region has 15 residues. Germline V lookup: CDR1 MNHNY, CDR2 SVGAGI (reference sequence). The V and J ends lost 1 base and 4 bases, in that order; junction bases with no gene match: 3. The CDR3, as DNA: TGTGCCAGCAGTTACTTGGGACTAGCGGAATACGAGCAGTACTTC. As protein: CASSYLGLAEYEQYF.

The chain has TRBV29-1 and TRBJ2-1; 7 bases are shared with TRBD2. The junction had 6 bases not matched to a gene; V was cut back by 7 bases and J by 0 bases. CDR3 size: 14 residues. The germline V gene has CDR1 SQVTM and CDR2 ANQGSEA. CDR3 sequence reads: CSAGRGVSYNEQFF. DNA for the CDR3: TGCAGCGCCGGTCGGGGGGTCTCCTACAATGAGCAGTTCTTC.